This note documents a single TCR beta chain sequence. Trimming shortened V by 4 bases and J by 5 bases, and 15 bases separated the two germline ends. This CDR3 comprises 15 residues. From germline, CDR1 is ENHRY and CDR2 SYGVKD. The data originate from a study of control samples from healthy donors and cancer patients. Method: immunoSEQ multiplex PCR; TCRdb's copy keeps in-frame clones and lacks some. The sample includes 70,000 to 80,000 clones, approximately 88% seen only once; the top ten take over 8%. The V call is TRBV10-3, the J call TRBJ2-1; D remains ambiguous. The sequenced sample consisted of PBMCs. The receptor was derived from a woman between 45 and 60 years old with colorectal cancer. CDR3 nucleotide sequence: TGTGCCATCAGTGTTCAGGAACTTATTGACAATGAGCAGTTCTTC. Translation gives CAISVQELIDNEQFF.